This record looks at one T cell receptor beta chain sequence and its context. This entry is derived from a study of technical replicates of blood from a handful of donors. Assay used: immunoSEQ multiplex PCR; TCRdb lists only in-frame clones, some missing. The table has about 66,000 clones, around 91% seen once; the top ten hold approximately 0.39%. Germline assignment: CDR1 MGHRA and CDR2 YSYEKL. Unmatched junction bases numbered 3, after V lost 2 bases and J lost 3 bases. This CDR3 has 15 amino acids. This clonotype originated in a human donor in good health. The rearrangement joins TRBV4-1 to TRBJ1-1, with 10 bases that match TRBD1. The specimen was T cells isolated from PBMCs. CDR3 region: CASSQRGTGDTEAFF. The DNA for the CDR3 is TGCGCCAGCAGCCAAAGAGGGACAGGGGACACTGAAGCTTTCTTT.